The clone carrying this T cell receptor (beta chain) has a handful of counts. The CDR3 runs 13 residues. Germline CDR1 KGHSH, CDR2 LQKENI. V was clipped by 3 bases and J by 0 bases, with 6 bases between them. The table came from immunoSEQ multiplex PCR; TCRdb's copy has only in-frame clones and leaves some out. The table includes approximately 53,000 clones, about 92% detected once. The chain links TRBV18 to TRBJ2-7; D ambiguous. This sequence originates from a man aged 40-55 years with rheumatoid arthritis. The specimen sequenced was PBMCs. CDR3 sequence: CASSPGPSYEQYF. The CDR3 DNA reads TGTGCCAGCTCACCGGGCCCCTCCTACGAGCAGTACTTC.